This T cell receptor beta chain was sequenced for a study of blood T cell repertoires in COVID-19. Study-level background: In each case, the material was cDNA or gDNA derived from T cells, B-cell-depleted T cells, or PBMCs.

Clones were read by immunoSEQ multiplex PCR, and TCRdb kept only the in-frame ones, dropping some. The profile shows roughly 290,000 clones, approximately 90% of them singletons. The CDR3 sequence is 16 residues long. Germline values: CDR1 SGHNT, CDR2 YYREEE (reference sequence). J gave up 10 bases and V 4 bases, and 14 bases lay outside the gene matches. Categorization into cohorts depended on clinical history that participants reported. The clonotype comes from a woman aged 40-49 years who had recovered from COVID-19. The specimen sequenced was PBMCs or T cells enriched from blood (not recorded which). The rearrangement links TRBV5-4 to TRBJ2-2; the match to TRBD2 covers 9 bases. The CDR3: CASSAGGIAGVKELFF. The DNA of the CDR3 is TGTGCCAGCAGCGCGGGGGGAATAGCGGGAGTGAAGGAGCTGTTTTTT.